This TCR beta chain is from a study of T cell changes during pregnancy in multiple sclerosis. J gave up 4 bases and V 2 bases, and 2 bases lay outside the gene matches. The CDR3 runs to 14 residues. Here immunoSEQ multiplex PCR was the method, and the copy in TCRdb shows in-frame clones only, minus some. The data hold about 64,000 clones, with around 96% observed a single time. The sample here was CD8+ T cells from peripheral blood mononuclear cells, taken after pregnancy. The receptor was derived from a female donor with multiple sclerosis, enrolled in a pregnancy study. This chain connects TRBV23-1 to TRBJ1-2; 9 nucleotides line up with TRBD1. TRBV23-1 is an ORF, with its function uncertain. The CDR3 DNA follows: TGCGCCAGCAGTCAACCGGGACAGGGCTATGGCTACACCTTC. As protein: CASSQPGQGYGYTF.